Each of the 30 T cell receptor beta chains below was sequenced from the same sample in a study of cytomegalovirus exposure and HLA in healthy donors. PCR involved 60 Vbeta and 13 Jbeta primers. The method was immunoSEQ multiplex PCR; TCRdb's version includes in-frame clones alone and lacks a portion of them. The repertoire has fewer than 150,000 clones, over 70% of them found once; the top ten carry 2.2%. Source material: PBMCs. The receptors were gathered from a man younger than 40 in good health and CMV-seronegative.

The chain uses TRBV28 and TRBJ2-5; the match to TRBD1 covers 9 bases. Germline CDR1 and CDR2: MDHEN and SYDVKM. CDR3 length: 16 residues. Trimming removed 5 bases from V and 4 bases from J; junction bases left unmatched: 11. The CDR3 protein is CASSRGQGSSVETQYF. CDR3 bases: TGTGCCAGCAGTCGAGGACAGGGGAGTTCCGTAGAGACCCAGTACTTC.

The V gene is TRBV6-1, the J gene TRBJ2-3, with 11 positions matching TRBD2. V was pared by 7 bases and J by 1 base, with 4 bases of the junction left unmatched. The CDR3 consists of 15 residues. Germline-derived CDR1 and CDR2 are MNHNS and SASEGT. CDR3 loop: CASTSGLAGTDTQYF. CDR3 in DNA: TGTGCCAGCACCTCGGGACTAGCGGGCACAGATACGCAGTATTTT.

This chain joins TRBV5-6 and TRBJ1-1; D is undetermined. The CDR3 totals 14 residues. Germline values: CDR1 SGHDT, CDR2 YYEEEE. The germline V and J ends were trimmed by 1 base and 4 bases, with 11 bases remaining between them. In DNA, the CDR3 is TGTGCCAGCAGCTTGCAACAATCGATCACTGAAGCTTTCTTT. Amino acid sequence: CASSLQQSITEAFF.

The J gene is TRBJ2-1, the V gene TRBV21-1; the table's TRBD2 call for D was not verified on the DNA. TRBV21-1 is shown as a pseudogene. The CDR3 has 17 residues. This CDR3 reads CASSKGGTSYSYNEQFF. The CDR3 DNA is TGTGCCAGCAGCAAAGGAGGGACTTCTTATTCCTACAATGAGCAGTTCTTC.

This clone has only a few counts. V is TRBV28 and J is TRBJ2-7, with 7 bases fitting TRBD1. The CDR3 has 14 residues. The junction had 11 bases not matched to a gene; V was cut back by 5 bases and J by 7 bases. CDR1 is MDHEN and CDR2 is SYDVKM in the germline V gene. The CDR3 region has the DNA TGTGCCAGCAGTCCGGGGACAGCTCCTAGAGAGCAGTACTTC. Its translation is CASSPGTAPREQYF.

V and J are TRBV19 and TRBJ2-1, with TRBD2 identical over 13 bases. The CDR3 length is 15 residues. Germline V gene data show CDR1 as LNHDA and CDR2 as SQIVND (reference sequence). The trim removed 6 bases at V and 7 bases at J, leaving 6 bases unmatched. DNA for the CDR3: TGTGCCAGTAGCCGCGGACTAGCGGGAGTTAATGAGCAGTTCTTC. Its translation: CASSRGLAGVNEQFF.

J is TRBJ1-1 and V is TRBV28; D uncertain. Trimming removed 0 bases at V and 2 bases at J, with 13 bases between. Germline V gene sequence: CDR1 MDHEN, CDR2 SYDVKM. There are 16 residues in the CDR3. The CDR3 is CASSLWFGGINTEAFF. CDR3 nucleotide sequence: TGTGCCAGCAGTTTATGGTTTGGAGGGATTAACACTGAAGCTTTCTTT. Full variable domain (remainder filled in from reference TRBV28 and TRBJ1-1): DVKVTQSSRYLVKRTGEKVFLECVQDMDHENMFWYRQDPGLGLRLIYFSYDVKMKEKGDIPEGYSVSREKKERFSLILESASTNQTSMYLCASSLWFGGINTEAFFGQGTRLTVV.

The V gene is TRBV7-9, the J gene TRBJ2-2; D perhaps matches TRBD2 (5 bases). Germline CDR1 is SEHNR and CDR2 is FQNEAQ (reference sequence). Trimming took off 10 bases at V and 6 bases at J, with 15 bases between the two ends. CDR3 length: 13 residues. The CDR3 DNA reads as TGTGCCATCTCCGGACTGTTGGCCGGGGAGCTGTTTTTT. Its protein product is CAISGLLAGELFF.

The chain carries TRBV2 and TRBJ2-1; D is unclear. Germline V lookup: CDR1 SNHLY, CDR2 FYNNEI. This CDR3 has 12 amino acids. V lost 4 bases to trimming and J lost 6 bases, with 7 bases between them. This CDR3 reads CASSVHINEQFF. The CDR3 DNA follows: TGTGCCAGCAGTGTTCACATCAATGAGCAGTTCTTC.

The chain uses TRBV5-1 and TRBJ1-1; no firm D call. V lost 3 bases and J lost 5, with 8 bases in between. This CDR3 has 12 residues. The V gene's germline CDR1 is SGHRS and CDR2 YFSETQ. CDR3 residues: CASSSTGTEAFF. CDR3 DNA: TGCGCCAGCAGCTCCACGGGTACTGAAGCTTTCTTT.

The rearrangement links TRBV27 to TRBJ2-5; 8 nucleotides agree with TRBD1. The CDR3 consists of 13 residues. Germline lookup yields CDR1 MNHEY and CDR2 SMNVEV (reference sequence). J lost 4 bases, V lost 4 bases, and 2 bases had no gene match. Written as DNA, the CDR3 is TGTGCCAGCAGTTCCACAGGGGGAGAGACCCAGTACTTC. This sequence encodes CASSSTGGETQYF.

The rearrangement uses TRBV29-1 and TRBJ1-2; 7 bases align to TRBD1. V was pared by 5 bases and J by 0 bases, with 6 bases of the junction left unmatched. Germline loops: CDR1 SQVTM, CDR2 ANQGSEA. The CDR3 contains 14 residues. The CDR3 reads CSVSRQGANYGYTF. The CDR3 coding sequence is TGCAGCGTTTCCAGGCAGGGGGCTAACTATGGCTACACCTTC.

The chain has TRBV28 and TRBJ1-5; the D is unclear. V lost 3 bases and J 4 bases, leaving 7 bases between the germline ends. Per germline, CDR1 MDHEN and CDR2 SYDVKM. This CDR3 comprises 13 residues. This CDR3 is CASSLPGNQPQHF. As DNA, the CDR3 is TGTGCCAGCAGTTTGCCCGGGAATCAGCCCCAGCATTTT.

This clone was detected once. V gene TRBV9 combines with J gene TRBJ2-3; 9 bases line up with TRBD2. Losses at the gene ends were 3 bases for V and 5 bases for J; bases not matched to a gene: 7. The germline CDR1 and CDR2 sequences are SGDLS and YYNGEE. The CDR3 length is 15 residues. For the CDR3, the DNA is TGTGCCAGCAGCGCCCGAGCGGGAGGCGGAGATACGCAGTATTTT. Translating gives CASSARAGGGDTQYF.

The chain joins TRBV5-4 to TRBJ1-1; 7 nucleotides align to TRBD1. V dropped 2 bases and J dropped 10; count of bases not matched to a gene: 11. The germline gives CDR1 SGHNT, CDR2 YYREEE (reference sequence). The length of the CDR3 is 14 residues. The CDR3 DNA reads TGTGCCAGCAGCTTCGGAGGGGGCCTCAATAGAGCTTTCTTT. Amino acid sequence: CASSFGGGLNRAFF. The complete variable domain, with remaining parts taken from reference TRBV5-4 and TRBJ1-1, reads ETGVTQSPTHLIKTRGQQVTLRCSSQSGHNTVSWYQQALGQGPQFIFQYYREEENGRGNFPPRFSGLQFPNYSSELNVNALELDDSALYLCASSFGGGLNRAFFGQGTRLTVV.

V and J are TRBV4-2 and TRBJ1-2; the D is unclear. Germline V CDR1 and CDR2: LGHNA, YNFKEQ. The length of the CDR3 is 13 residues. Deletions cut 3 bases from V and 8 bases from J, with 13 bases between. CDR3 residues: CASSHLRPGGYTF. CDR3 bases: TGTGCCAGCAGCCACCTACGACCGGGGGGCTACACCTTC.

The CDR3, as DNA: TGCGCCAGCAGCCCTATCGAAGCGGGAACAAACACCGGGGAGCTGTTTTTT. This encodes CASSPIEAGTNTGELFF. V and J are TRBV4-1 and TRBJ2-2; TRBD2 matches at 7 bases. V trimming: 4 bases; J trimming: 2 bases; junction bases outside the gene matches: 10. The germline V gene has CDR1 MGHRA and CDR2 YSYEKL. The CDR3 is 17 residues long.

This clone came up a few times. The chain couples TRBV19 to TRBJ2-3; the D gene is possibly TRBD1 (6 bases). Germline loops: CDR1 LNHDA, CDR2 SQIVND (reference sequence). The CDR3 extends over 14 amino acids. V was cut by 10 bases and J by 3 bases, with 17 bases left in between. The CDR3 nucleotides read TGTGCCACCACTCTGACAGGAGGAACAGATACGCAGTATTTT. Protein: CATTLTGGTDTQYF.

This clone was picked up one time. CDR3: CASSSGQGDSEQYF. As DNA, the CDR3 is TGTGCCAGCAGCTCGGGACAGGGGGATAGCGAGCAGTACTTC. The gene calls are TRBV7-9 and TRBJ2-7, with 11 bases aligning to TRBD1. Per the germline V gene, CDR1 is SEHNR and CDR2 is FQNEAQ (reference sequence). This CDR3 has 14 amino acids. V shed 4 bases and J 6 bases; nucleotides not matched to a gene: 5.

This chain links TRBV4-1 with TRBJ2-5; perhaps TRBD2 as D (5 bases). This CDR3 is built from 14 residues. The V end lost 1 base, the J end lost 3 bases, and 9 bases lay between the germline ends. The germline V gene has CDR1 MGHRA and CDR2 YSYEKL. The CDR3 loop reads CASSQATIKETQYF. CDR3 DNA sequence: TGCGCCAGCAGCCAAGCGACTATAAAAGAGACCCAGTACTTC.

The chain combines TRBV5-5 with TRBJ2-7; 14 bases align to TRBD2. The CDR3 has 17 residues. From germline, CDR1 is SGHKS and CDR2 YYEKEE (reference sequence). Trimming at V came to 0 bases and at J to 1 base, leaving 3 bases not matched to a gene. The DNA of the CDR3 is TGTGCCAGCAGCTTGGGACTAGCGGGAGGGGGATCCTACGAGCAGTACTTC. Translation gives CASSLGLAGGGSYEQYF.

This clone appeared once. The chain couples TRBV10-3 to TRBJ2-2; TRBD1 agrees at 9 bases. V shed 4 bases, J shed 3 bases, and the junction held 3 bases outside the gene matches. The germline CDR1 and CDR2 sequences are ENHRY and SYGVKD. This CDR3 comprises 15 residues. CDR3 in DNA: TGTGCCATCAGTGGTGACAGGGGGTACACCGGGGAGCTGTTTTTT. Amino acids: CAISGDRGYTGELFF.

The J gene is TRBJ2-2, the V gene TRBV5-6; 8 bases map to TRBD1. CDR1 is SGHDT, CDR2 YYEEEE, per germline. The V segment lost 4 bases and the J segment 6 bases; nucleotides outside the gene matches: 5. The CDR3 consists of 14 residues. DNA of the CDR3: TGTGCCAGCAGCCCAGGACAGGGAGCCGGGGAGCTGTTTTTT. Translating gives CASSPGQGAGELFF.

V usage is TRBV5-1 and J usage is TRBJ2-2, with TRBD2 matching over 10 bases. Germline V gene lookup returns CDR1 SGHRS and CDR2 YFSETQ. Trimming cost V 1 base and J 6 bases; bases outside gene matches: 9. This CDR3 spans 17 amino acids. In DNA form, the CDR3 reads TGCGCCAGCAGCTTGACTTTACTAGCGGGAACCCCCGGGGAGCTGTTTTTT. It yields the protein CASSLTLLAGTPGELFF.

The rearrangement links TRBV5-6 to TRBJ2-1; D unresolved. V was trimmed by 5 bases and J by 0 bases, leaving 12 bases between them. The length of the CDR3 is 15 residues. CDR1 and CDR2 from the germline V gene are SGHDT and YYEEEE. The CDR3 is CASRKNRYSYNEQFF. The CDR3 nucleotides read TGTGCCAGCAGAAAGAACCGGTACTCCTACAATGAGCAGTTCTTC.

The CDR3 is CAWSANRAQTQYF. In nucleotides, the CDR3 is TGTGCCTGGAGTGCAAACAGGGCACAGACCCAGTACTTC. The gene calls are TRBV30 and TRBJ2-5, with a weak D call TRBD1 (6 bases). The CDR3 has 13 amino acids. Trimming shortened V by 1 base and J by 6 bases, and 12 bases separated the two germline ends. Germline loops: CDR1 GTSNPN, CDR2 SVGIG (reference sequence).

This chain joins TRBV6-1 and TRBJ2-7, with D possibly being TRBD1 (5 bases). Germline V lookup: CDR1 MNHNS, CDR2 SASEGT. Trimming shortened V by 1 base and J by 12 bases, and 13 bases separated the two germline ends. The CDR3 totals 12 residues. Written as DNA, the CDR3 is TGTGCCAGCAGTGAAGTTGGGGTTAGGGGGTACTTC. This codes for CASSEVGVRGYF.

The chain employs TRBV28 and TRBJ2-7; 10 nucleotides align to TRBD1. V dropped 6 bases and J dropped 5; count of bases not matched to a gene: 4. Germline V lookup: CDR1 MDHEN, CDR2 SYDVKM. The CDR3 is 13 amino acids. The CDR3 nucleotides read TGTGCCAGCAGCACGGGGACAGGGGACGAGCAGTACTTC. This gives the protein CASSTGTGDEQYF.

This chain joins TRBV15 and TRBJ2-5, with D possibly being TRBD1 (5 bases). This CDR3 comprises 14 residues. Between the trimmed V and J ends, which lost 5 bases and 1 base, there was a span of 11 bases. The germline V gene has CDR1 LNHNV and CDR2 YYDKDF (reference sequence). CDR3 in DNA: TGTGCCACCAGCCCTGGGGCAAGCCAAGAGACCCAGTACTTC. This encodes CATSPGASQETQYF.

V usage is TRBV4-3 and J usage is TRBJ2-3; tentatively, D is TRBD2 (5 bases). Germline CDR1 LGHNA, CDR2 YSLEER. The CDR3 covers 17 residues. Trimming left V 1 base short and J 0 bases short, with 14 bases between. The CDR3 loop is CASSQGGRGLSTDTQYF. DNA for the CDR3: TGCGCCAGCAGCCAAGGCGGCCGGGGTCTAAGCACAGATACGCAGTATTTT.